The 26 T cell receptor beta chains below were found in one sample sequenced in a study of T cells in Graves' hyperthyroidism and ophthalmopathy. TCR beta CDR3 regions were amplified from RNA transcripts. When the TCR CDR3 underwent first-round RT-PCR, the HTBI primer set was used. In TCRdb, the multiplex PCR reads were re-called with MiXCR into one record per CDR3 protein. The sample carries around 540,000 distinct CDR3 sequences, approximately 16% recorded once. The sample consisted of blood. These receptors came from a young woman with Graves' ophthalmopathy.

The chain carries TRBV5-6 and TRBJ2-3; 8 bases line up with TRBD2. The CDR3 is made up of 16 amino acids. Germline V gives CDR1 SGHDT, CDR2 YYEEEE. Unmatched junction bases numbered 7, after V lost 4 bases and J lost 0 bases. The CDR3: CASSGGGLVSTDTQYF. In DNA, the CDR3 is TGTGCCAGCAGCGGGGGGGGACTAGTCAGCACAGATACGCAGTATTTT.

This chain links TRBV7-2 with TRBJ2-7; the D is unclear. The germline gives CDR1 SGHTA, CDR2 FQGNSA. Trimming cost V 7 bases and J 2 bases, with 12 bases left between them. This CDR3 spans 13 amino acids. CDR3 region: CASTKTATYEQYF. CDR3 sequence (DNA): TGTGCCAGCACCAAGACGGCCACCTACGAGCAGTACTTC.

The chain carries TRBV5-6 and TRBJ1-6; D is possibly TRBD1 (6 bases). This CDR3 comprises 13 residues. Germline lookup yields CDR1 SGHDT and CDR2 YYEEEE. Trimming removed 3 bases from V and 9 bases from J, with 10 bases in between. CDR3 sequence (DNA): TGTGCCAGCAGCTCCTGGACAGTTTCACCCCTCCACTTT. Its translation: CASSSWTVSPLHF.

This chain connects TRBV5-6 to TRBJ2-3; D possibly matches TRBD1 or TRBD2 (6 bases each). V dropped 2 bases and J dropped 0 bases, with 13 bases sitting between them. Looked up from germline, CDR1 is SGHDT and CDR2 is YYEEEE. This CDR3 contains 16 residues. The CDR3 region is CASSFLTGASTDTQYF. CDR3 nucleotides: TGTGCCAGCAGCTTCTTGACGGGGGCTAGCACAGATACGCAGTATTTT. Full variable domain (missing parts from reference TRBV5-6 and TRBJ2-3): DAGVTQSPTHLIKTRGQQVTLRCSPKSGHDTVSWYQQALGQGPQFIFQYYEEEERQRGNFPDRFSGHQFPNYSSELNVNALLLGDSALYLCASSFLTGASTDTQYFGPGTRLTVL.

Remarks on this clonotype: This may be a read error, as it is one base from a much larger clone. The rearrangement links TRBV7-2 to TRBJ1-6, with a tentative D call TRBD1 (6 bases). The CDR3 contains 13 residues. V was clipped by 11 bases and J by 6 bases, with 14 bases between them. CDR1 SGHTA and CDR2 FQGNSA come from the germline V gene. In DNA, the CDR3 is TGTGCCGGCGGCACGGACAGTAATTCACCCCTCCACTTT. Its translation: CAGGTDSNSPLHF.

In this sample, this clonotype turned up a few times. The chain is built from TRBV28 and TRBJ1-5; D is undetermined. Germline CDR1 is MDHEN and CDR2 is SYDVKM. V was clipped by 7 bases and J by 2 bases, with 9 bases between them. This CDR3 contains 13 residues. This chain's CDR3 is CASNPGGNQPQHF. The CDR3, as DNA: TGTGCCAGCAACCCGGGAGGCAATCAGCCCCAGCATTTT.

This clonotype has a count of ten or more. The CDR3 region is CATRGAGALGEQFF. DNA for the CDR3: TGTGCCACCAGGGGAGCGGGAGCCCTTGGTGAGCAGTTCTTC. V gene TRBV24-1 combines with J gene TRBJ2-1, with 8 positions matching TRBD2. The CDR3 covers 14 residues. With V trimmed by 7 bases and J by 9 bases, 10 bases remained unmatched. Germline CDR1 and CDR2: KGHDR and SFDVKD.

V is TRBV15 and J is TRBJ2-3; a weak D match, TRBD2 (5 bases). The V gene lost 1 base and the J gene lost 4 bases, with 9 bases spanning the gap. Germline CDR1 is LNHNV and CDR2 is YYDKDF (reference sequence). The CDR3 spans 14 residues. The CDR3 spells CATSRVRESDTQYF. The CDR3 DNA follows: TGTGCCACCAGCAGAGTTCGGGAATCAGATACGCAGTATTTT.

The chain has TRBV6-2 or TRBV6-3 and TRBJ2-7; 7 nucleotides line up with TRBD1. J lost 2 bases, V lost 0 bases, and 4 bases had no gene match. The CDR3 is 15 residues long. The germline gives CDR1 MNHEY, CDR2 SVGEGT. The CDR3 loop reads CASSYSGGVAYEQYF. CDR3 in DNA: TGTGCCAGCAGTTACTCAGGGGGCGTCGCCTACGAGCAGTACTTC.

This clonotype was counted ten times or more. Here the CDR3 DNA reads TGTGCCAGCACCCGGGGGTACGCCTACGAGCAGTACTTC. Its protein product is CASTRGYAYEQYF. This sequence joins TRBV7-9 and TRBJ2-7; D is possibly TRBD2 (6 bases). Germline assignment: CDR1 SEHNR and CDR2 FQNEAQ (reference sequence). The V end was cut by 7 bases, the J end by 2 bases, with 12 bases between. The CDR3 spans 13 residues.

This clonotype was detected a few times. The chain employs TRBV20-1 and TRBJ2-3; the match to TRBD1 covers 9 bases. J gave up 8 bases and V 2 bases, and 8 bases lay outside the gene matches. The CDR3 has 14 residues. In germline, CDR1 is DFQATT, CDR2 SNEGSKA (reference sequence). The CDR3 spells CSARRDRAEFTQYF. The CDR3 coding sequence is TGCAGTGCTAGAAGGGACAGGGCGGAATTTACGCAGTATTTT.

This clonotype occurred a few times. This chain connects TRBV28 to TRBJ2-5; 9 bases match TRBD2. The CDR3 contains 16 residues. The germline V gene has CDR1 MDHEN and CDR2 SYDVKM. Trimming removed 4 bases from V and 4 bases from J; junction bases left unmatched: 10. CDR3 sequence: CASSSVSGSGAETQYF. The CDR3 region has the DNA TGTGCCAGCAGTTCGGTTAGCGGGAGTGGGGCAGAGACCCAGTACTTC.

In this sample, this clonotype turned up many times. V and J are TRBV24-1 and TRBJ2-3, with D tentatively TRBD2 (5 bases). Germline CDR1 KGHDR, CDR2 SFDVKD. The CDR3 is 18 residues long. The V gene lost 3 bases and the J gene lost 2 bases, with 20 bases spanning the gap. The CDR3 loop reads CATSDPADSQQYTDTQYF. CDR3 DNA sequence: TGTGCCACCAGTGATCCGGCGGACTCACAGCAATACACAGATACGCAGTATTTT.

This clonotype was found many times. The V call is TRBV3-1, the J call TRBJ1-1; D is ambiguous. Germline-derived CDR1 and CDR2 are LGHDT and YNNKEL (reference sequence). Trimming stripped 1 base from V and 5 bases from J, with 8 bases between. The CDR3 spans 13 residues. As DNA, the CDR3 is TGTGCCAGCAGCCAAGGGTCAGTAACTGAAGCTTTCTTT. Residues: CASSQGSVTEAFF.

This chain joins TRBV30 and TRBJ1-1; 7 nucleotides line up with TRBD1. V lost 4 bases, J lost 5 bases, and 7 bases stayed unmatched. The V gene's germline CDR1 is GTSNPN and CDR2 SVGIG (reference sequence). CDR3 length equals 13 residues. For the CDR3, the DNA is TGTGCCTGGACCGCCACAGGGGTGACTGAAGCTTTCTTT. Translated: CAWTATGVTEAFF.

This clonotype was seen only a few times. V usage is TRBV12-3 or TRBV12-4 and J usage is TRBJ2-7, with D possibly being TRBD2 (5 bases). V lost 3 bases and J lost 6, with 18 bases in between. This CDR3 is 15 amino acids long. CDR3: CASSFVVRGGGEQYF. The CDR3 DNA reads as TGTGCCAGCAGTTTCGTCGTCCGGGGTGGAGGCGAGCAGTACTTC.

The chain joins TRBV11-3 to TRBJ2-3; 10 bases agree with TRBD2. This CDR3 contains 21 residues. Germline V CDR1 and CDR2: SGHNT, YENEEA. After removal of 3 bases from V and 4 bases from J, the junction contained 22 bases not matched to a gene. The CDR3 reads CASSLKTIKAGGPKSADTQYF. The CDR3 coding sequence is TGTGCCAGCAGCTTGAAAACAATCAAAGCGGGAGGGCCTAAGAGCGCAGATACGCAGTATTTT.

This clonotype was recorded many times. V gene TRBV27 combines with J gene TRBJ2-1, with 10 bases that match TRBD2. V lost 4 bases and J lost 5; bases outside the gene matches: 5. The CDR3 is 15 amino acids. Germline V gene data show CDR1 as MNHEY and CDR2 as SMNVEV (reference sequence). The CDR3 is CASSSPGLANNEQFF. CDR3 coding DNA: TGTGCCAGCAGTTCCCCGGGACTAGCGAACAATGAGCAGTTCTTC.

The chain links TRBV12-3 or TRBV12-4 to TRBJ2-3; 8 bases are a match to TRBD2. The V and J ends lost 8 bases and 6 bases, in that order; junction bases with no gene match: 16. This CDR3 has 16 residues. CDR3 bases: TGTGCCAGCGGAAATTCCCCGGGACTAGGAGGCGATACGCAGTATTTT. Translating it yields CASGNSPGLGGDTQYF.

The V gene is TRBV6-1, the J gene TRBJ2-7, with D hard to call. The CDR3 is 13 amino acids. V gave up 1 base and J gave up 3 bases, with 7 bases separating them. Germline V gene data show CDR1 as MNHNS and CDR2 as SASEGT. CDR3 sequence reads: CASSEGVLYEQYF. As DNA, the CDR3 is TGTGCCAGCAGTGAAGGGGTCCTCTACGAGCAGTACTTC.

The chain recombines TRBV19 with TRBJ2-1; D might be TRBD1 (5 bases). The germline V and J ends were trimmed by 5 bases and 8 bases, with 13 bases remaining between them. There are 13 residues in the CDR3. Germline V gene sequence: CDR1 LNHDA, CDR2 SQIVND (reference sequence). The CDR3 coding sequence is TGTGCCAGTAGTCCTCGACAGAACGATGAGCAGTTCTTC. It yields the protein CASSPRQNDEQFF.

This clonotype was observed at least ten times. The rearrangement joins TRBV5-1 to TRBJ1-1, with D perhaps matching TRBD1 (6 bases). There are 15 residues in the CDR3. The germline V gene encodes CDR1 SGHRS and CDR2 YFSETQ. The ends were cut back, 2 bases at V and 3 bases at J, with 14 bases in the middle. CDR3 sequence: CASSLDGQTYTEAFF. The CDR3 bases are TGCGCCAGCAGCTTAGATGGACAGACTTACACTGAAGCTTTCTTT.

Notes on this clonotype: It may be a read error: a sequence one base away is much more abundant. This chain's CDR3 is CASSLGSGQMNAEAFF. The CDR3 DNA sequence: TGTGCCAGCAGCTTAGGCTCAGGGCAAATGAACGCTGAAGCTTTCTTT. V is TRBV11-2 and J is TRBJ1-1; D may be TRBD1 (5 bases). Germline values: CDR1 SGHAT, CDR2 FQNNGV. The CDR3 is 16 residues long.

The sample holds many counts of this clonotype. This chain links TRBV5-1 with TRBJ2-1; D call uncertain. V was clipped by 0 bases and J by 0 bases, with 4 bases between them. This CDR3 contains 14 residues. Per germline, CDR1 SGHRS and CDR2 YFSETQ. The CDR3: CASSLGVSYNEQFF. CDR3 bases: TGCGCCAGCAGCTTGGGGGTCTCCTACAATGAGCAGTTCTTC.

On this clonotype itself: A clone one base away is much larger, so this may be a read error. J is TRBJ1-2 and V is TRBV12-3 or TRBV12-4; weak D call: TRBD1 (6 bases). The CDR3 runs 13 residues. The V end lost 4 bases, the J end lost 8 bases, and 14 bases lay between the germline ends. CDR3 loop: CASSWTVGRGYTF. DNA of the CDR3: TGTGCCAGCAGTTGGACAGTGGGACGAGGCTACACCTTC.

Turning to this clonotype: A read error may explain this, as a much larger clone is one base away. The rearrangement links TRBV30 to TRBJ1-6; 7 nucleotides align to TRBD1. The CDR3 contains 13 residues. The germline CDR1 and CDR2 sequences are GTSNPN and SVGIG (reference sequence). CDR3 in amino acids: CAWTGTVNSPPHF. DNA for the CDR3: TGTGCCTGGACCGGGACAGTTAATTCACCCCCCCACTTT.